This TCR beta chain was sequenced in a study of prognosis after radiotherapy for stage I lung cancer. Peripheral blood samples of 5 to 6 milliliters were drawn at each of two time points. The CDR3 spans 14 residues. Germline V lookup: CDR1 LNHDA, CDR2 SQIVND (reference sequence). Trimming removed 8 bases from V and 2 bases from J; junction bases left unmatched: 6. From genomic DNA, TCR beta CDR3 was amplified by two-round multiplex PCR. Primers were specific to each TRBV and TRBJ gene in first-round PCR. TCRdb passed the multiplex PCR reads through MiXCR, listing each CDR3 protein once. The sample yields about 27,000 distinct CDR3 sequences, approximately 31% seen once.

The source material was PBMCs, sampled before or after stereotactic body radiation therapy (not recorded which). This receptor was taken from a donor over 45 with non-small cell lung cancer. The chain uses TRBV19 and TRBJ2-7, with 10 bases aligning to TRBD2. CDR3 sequence: CASGVTSGTYEQYF. CDR3 sequence (DNA): TGTGCCAGTGGGGTTACTAGCGGGACCTACGAGCAGTACTTC.